The rows below give T cell receptor beta chains drawn from one sample of a study of blood T cell repertoires in COVID-19. Sequencing used immunoSEQ multiplex PCR; TCRdb keeps in-frame clones, though not all of them. The table has 160,000 or so clones, around 80% seen once. The sample comprised peripheral blood. Receptors were obtained from a woman older than 75 with acute or convalescent COVID-19. CDR3s include the opening cysteine and the closing phenylalanine or tryptophan. D genes are given only for firm matches. Rows may omit the clone size; those that give it use once, few, many or a size class.

CDR3 protein	CDR3 DNA	V gene	J gene	clone size	D gene
CASSPASGGSGEQFF	TGTGCCAGCAGCCCAGCTAGCGGGGGCTCCGGTGAGCAGTTCTTC	TRBV7-2	TRBJ2-1	-	TRBD2
CSVSSAGNTIYF	TGCAGCGTTAGCTCGGCTGGAAACACCATATATTTT	TRBV29-1	TRBJ1-3	-	-
CASSPRQGTAFF	TGTGCCAGTAGTCCTAGACAGGGAACAGCTTTCTTT	TRBV19	TRBJ1-1	once	TRBD1
CASSSSTSYDPDTQYF	TGTGCCAGCAGTTCATCCACTAGTTACGATCCAGATACGCAGTATTTT	TRBV28	TRBJ2-3	-	-
CASSRTSGASSNEQFF	TGTGCCAGTAGTAGGACTAGCGGGGCCTCAAGCAATGAGCAGTTCTTC	TRBV19	TRBJ2-1	-	TRBD2
CAISTDRGHSPLHF	TGTGCCATCAGTACCGACAGGGGGCATTCACCCCTCCACTTT	TRBV10-3	TRBJ1-6	once	TRBD1
CASSVGPRPGGPNTYEQYF	TGCGCCAGCAGTGTTGGTCCACGGCCGGGGGGCCCAAACACCTACGAGCAGTACTTC	TRBV10-2	TRBJ2-7	-	-
CASSPQGRTPWETQYF	TGTGCCAGCAGCCCCCAGGGGCGGACCCCCTGGGAGACCCAGTACTTC	TRBV9	TRBJ2-5	-	-
CASIKRDTRNTIYF	TGCGCCAGCATTAAGAGGGACACTAGAAACACCATATATTTT	TRBV23-1	TRBJ1-3	-	-
CATSDAGAANNSPLHF	TGTGCCACCAGTGACGCCGGCGCGGCCAATAATTCACCCCTCCACTTT	TRBV24-1	TRBJ1-6	-	-
CASTGKGQGNSPLHF	TGTGCCAGCACGGGCAAGGGACAGGGAAATTCACCCCTCCACTTT	TRBV28	TRBJ1-6	-	TRBD1
CASSKQGQETQYF	TGTGCCAGCAGCAAACAGGGTCAAGAGACCCAGTACTTC	TRBV5-4	TRBJ2-5	-	-
CASSLPRLAEELGYTF	TGTGCCAGCAGCTTGCCCCGCTTAGCCGAAGAGTTGGGCTACACCTTC	TRBV5-6	TRBJ1-2	-	-
CASSYSIGYSEALHF	TGTGCCAGCAGTTACTCGATTGGTTATTCGGAGGCCCTCCACTTT	TRBV6-5	TRBJ1-6	-	-
CASSMTGTGGTEAFF	TGTGCCAGTAGTATGACTGGGACAGGAGGGACTGAAGCTTTCTTT	TRBV19	TRBJ1-1	once	TRBD1
CASSHEQGNSPLHF	TGTGCCAGCAGCCACGAACAGGGGAATTCACCCCTCCACTTT	TRBV3-1/TRBV3-2	TRBJ1-6	-	TRBD1
CASNDFPHNEQYF	TGTGCCAGCAACGACTTCCCACATAACGAGCAGTACTTC	TRBV6-6	TRBJ2-7	-	-
CASSLGGNYGYTF	TGTGCCAGCAGTCTTGGGGGGAACTATGGCTACACCTTC	TRBV12-3/TRBV12-4	TRBJ1-2	-	-
CASSQDPAGGTDTQYF	TGCGCCAGCAGCCAAGACCCAGCGGGGGGCACAGATACGCAGTATTTT	TRBV4-3	TRBJ2-3	-	TRBD2
CASRTGGFTETQYF	TGTGCCAGCAGAACGGGTGGGTTCACAGAGACCCAGTACTTC	TRBV6-5	TRBJ2-5	-	-
CASTRTAQDGYTF	TGTGCCAGCACTCGGACAGCCCAAGATGGCTACACCTTC	TRBV6-5	TRBJ1-2	-	-
CASFSGATDTQYF	TGCGCCAGCTTCAGCGGGGCGACAGATACGCAGTATTTT	TRBV5-1	TRBJ2-3	-	TRBD2
CASSDGRDTEAFF	TGTGCCAGCAGTGATGGCAGGGACACTGAAGCTTTCTTT	TRBV2	TRBJ1-1	-	-
CASSPGTTPSEQYF	TGTGCCAGCAGTCCCGGGACTACCCCCTCCGAGCAGTACTTC	TRBV27	TRBJ2-7	once	TRBD2
CASSLLAGEQFF	TGTGCCAGCAGCCTCCTGGCGGGAGAGCAGTTCTTC	TRBV7-2	TRBJ2-1	-	-
CATSDITGSGNEKLFF	TGTGCCACCAGTGATATCACAGGGTCGGGGAATGAAAAACTGTTTTTT	TRBV24-1	TRBJ1-4	-	-
CASSLSHPTDTQYF	TGTGCCAGCAGCTTGAGTCATCCCACAGATACGCAGTATTTT	TRBV11-3	TRBJ2-3	once	-
CASSFYGRDEQFF	TGTGCCAGCAGTTTCTACGGGAGGGATGAGCAGTTCTTC	TRBV27	TRBJ2-1	-	TRBD2